This T cell receptor beta chain was sequenced in a study of T cells in Graves' hyperthyroidism and ophthalmopathy. General study results and limits: The model made its ophthalmopathy prediction, and onset followed a median about 5.9 months later.

The CDR3 is 15 amino acids. With 3 bases clipped from V and 9 bases from J, the junction kept 6 bases outside the gene matches. Germline CDR1 reads LNHDA; CDR2 reads SQIVND (reference sequence). Amplification of TCR beta CDR3 regions used RNA as the template. The study used the HTBI primer set for a first-round RT-PCR of the TCR CDR3. From the multiplex PCR reads, TCRdb called clonotypes with MiXCR, one entry per CDR3 protein. This sample has 300,000 to 500,000 distinct CDR3 sequences, with about 14% found just once. Ophthalmopathy patients all had a Clinical Activity Score of at least 3, a NOSPECS grade of at least 4 and disease under 3 months old. Notes on this clonotype: The antigen remains unidentified.

V gene TRBV19 combines with J gene TRBJ2-1, with 12 nucleotides matching TRBD1. Sequenced material: blood. The origin of this receptor is a man aged 50 or older with Graves' ophthalmopathy. CDR3 sequence (DNA): TGTGCCAGTAGTATGGGGGACAGGGGGCCAGGTGAGCAGTTCTTC. Translating it yields CASSMGDRGPGEQFF.